The next 12 T cell receptor beta chains were all read from a single sample in a study of OX40 agonist ivuxolimab in advanced cancers. This table comes from immunoSEQ multiplex PCR, and its TCRdb copy is limited to in-frame clones, with some not included. Of fewer than 85,000 clones in the sample, approximately 86% were seen once. Sequencing used CD4+ or CD8+ T cells sorted from blood, obtained in a trial of the OX40 agonist ivuxolimab. The source is an adult with an advanced solid tumor such as melanoma, head and neck, liver or kidney cancer.

The CDR3 reads CASTLAGAVTDTQYF. CDR3 DNA: TGTGCCAGCACCTTAGCGGGGGCTGTGACAGATACGCAGTATTTT. The rearrangement links TRBV6-1 to TRBJ2-3; TRBD2 matches 9 bases. V lost 7 bases, J lost 3 bases, and 8 bases stayed unmatched. The CDR3 runs to 15 residues. Germline CDR1 reads MNHNS; CDR2 reads SASEGT.

The chain recombines TRBV19 with TRBJ2-4, with 9 positions matching TRBD1. Unmatched junction bases numbered 8, after V lost 8 bases and J lost 12 bases. The CDR3 extends over 12 amino acids. Germline CDR1 reads LNHDA; CDR2 reads SQIVND (reference sequence). The DNA for the CDR3 is TGTGCCAGTGCAGACAGGGGGATTTATCAGTACTTC. Translated: CASADRGIYQYF.

This clone occurred a few times. The chain is built from TRBV2 and TRBJ2-7; 10 positions match TRBD1. V trimming: 4 bases; J trimming: 0 bases; junction bases outside the gene matches: 0. CDR1 SNHLY and CDR2 FYNNEI come from the germline V gene. The CDR3 has 14 residues. The CDR3 nucleotides read TGTGCCAGCAGTGGGACAGGGGGCTCCTACGAGCAGTACTTC. This codes for CASSGTGGSYEQYF.

A remark on this clone: A read error is possible here, since a much larger clone lies one base away. This chain connects TRBV5-6 to TRBJ1-1, with D unresolved. Deletions cut 3 bases from V and 1 base from J, with 4 bases between. This CDR3 is 12 amino acids long. CDR1 and CDR2 (germline): SGHDT, YYEEEE. CDR3 amino acids: CASSWGNTEAFF. CDR3 nucleotides: TGTGCCAGCAGCTGGGGGAACACTGAAGCTTTCTTT.

J is TRBJ2-5 and V is TRBV5-1; TRBD2 aligns across 8 bases. The CDR3 is 15 residues long. V shed 6 bases, J shed 5 bases, and the junction held 12 bases outside the gene matches. Germline loops: CDR1 SGHRS, CDR2 YFSETQ. The CDR3: CASNRNGERGETQYF. The CDR3 DNA sequence: TGCGCCAGCAACCGTAACGGGGAGCGGGGGGAGACCCAGTACTTC. Together with reference TRBV5-1 and TRBJ2-5, the CDR3 gives the full variable domain: KAGVTQTPRYLIKTRGQQVTLSCSPISGHRSVSWYQQTPGQGLQFLFEYFSETQRNKGNFPGRFSGRQFSNSRSEMNVSTLELGDSALYLCASNRNGERGETQYFGPGTRLLVL.

Comment on this clone: A read error may account for a junction end that differs from germline. The rearrangement links TRBV28 to TRBJ2-7, with D possibly being TRBD1 (6 bases). The CDR3 has 13 amino acids. Germline V gives CDR1 MDHEN, CDR2 SYDVKM. The CDR3 reads CASSTGFSHEQYF. The CDR3 DNA reads as TGTGCCAGCAGCACAGGGTTCTCCCACGAGCAGTACTTC.

V gene TRBV15 combines with J gene TRBJ2-1; D remains ambiguous. V was cut by 8 bases and J by 10 bases, with 18 bases left in between. Germline CDR1 and CDR2: LNHNV and YYDKDF (reference sequence). This CDR3 has 13 amino acids. The CDR3 bases are TGTGCCACCGGGAATGCCCTGACGCAAGAGCAGTTCTTC. This translates into CATGNALTQEQFF.

The chain recombines TRBV25-1 with TRBJ2-7, with 10 nucleotides matching TRBD1. V shed 4 bases and J 6 bases; nucleotides not matched to a gene: 9. CDR3 size: 15 residues. The germline V gene encodes CDR1 MGHDK and CDR2 SYGVNS. The DNA of the CDR3 is TGTGCCAGCAGTGCACCTCCGGGACAGGGGTTCGAGCAGTACTTC. It specifies CASSAPPGQGFEQYF.

This chain uses TRBV5-4 with TRBJ2-1, with 7 bases fitting TRBD1. Germline V gene data show CDR1 as SGHNT and CDR2 as YYREEE (reference sequence). After removal of 0 bases from V and 11 bases from J, the junction contained 11 bases not matched to a gene. This CDR3 spans 15 amino acids. The CDR3 spells CASSLEGGDRTKQFF. The CDR3 DNA reads as TGTGCCAGCAGCTTGGAAGGGGGCGACAGGACAAAGCAGTTCTTC.

The chain has TRBV19 and TRBJ1-5; no clear D. The germline CDR1 and CDR2 sequences are LNHDA and SQIVND (reference sequence). The ends were cut back, 2 bases at V and 5 bases at J, with 13 bases in the middle. This CDR3 comprises 15 residues. The DNA of the CDR3 is TGTGCCAGTAGTATACCGCCGGTCTTCTATCAGCCCCAGCATTTT. It codes for CASSIPPVFYQPQHF.

The CDR3 region is CASSPLAGGGYEQYF. For the CDR3, the DNA is TGTGCCAGCAGTCCTCTAGCGGGGGGCGGCTACGAGCAGTACTTC. The chain couples TRBV27 to TRBJ2-7; the match to TRBD2 covers 11 bases. Germline CDR1 reads MNHEY; CDR2 reads SMNVEV (reference sequence). This CDR3 region has 15 residues. V shed 5 bases, J shed 3 bases, and the junction held 6 bases outside the gene matches.

This chain uses TRBV9 with TRBJ2-2, with unresolved D. Trimming removed 0 bases at V and 5 bases at J, with 8 bases between. The germline V gene encodes CDR1 SGDLS and CDR2 YYNGEE. The CDR3 consists of 14 residues. This chain's CDR3 is CASSVGFLTGELFF. CDR3 sequence (DNA): TGTGCCAGCAGCGTAGGGTTTCTAACCGGGGAGCTGTTTTTT.